These 17 T cell receptor beta chains originate from one sample sequenced in a study of blood T cells in healthy people across ages. A second PCR, run for roughly 7 to 12 cycles, used a sample-barcoded 5' primer plus a J-beta primer mix. MiXCR, run by TCRdb on the 5' RACE reads, gives a single entry per CDR3 protein. In the table there are 1,500,000 or so distinct CDR3 sequences, around 59% of which are singletons. The material sequenced was blood. These receptors were taken from a young man in good health.

The chain carries TRBV5-1 and TRBJ1-1; a weak D match, TRBD1 (5 bases). Trimming took off 5 bases at V and 1 base at J, with 15 bases between the two ends. The CDR3 consists of 15 residues. The germline CDR1 and CDR2 sequences are SGHRS and YFSETQ. The CDR3 DNA reads TGCGCCAGCAGTTCACGTCTTACAGGGAACACTGAAGCTTTCTTT. Translating gives CASSSRLTGNTEAFF.

This clonotype turned up a few times. The V call is TRBV10-3, the J call TRBJ2-6; tentatively, D is TRBD1 (5 bases). V was cut by 3 bases and J by 4 bases, with 10 bases left in between. From germline, CDR1 is ENHRY and CDR2 SYGVKD. The CDR3 covers 15 residues. CDR3 sequence: CAISDRATGANVLTF. CDR3 bases: TGTGCCATCAGTGACAGGGCTACGGGGGCCAACGTCCTGACTTTC.

The chain recombines TRBV20-1 with TRBJ2-3; D unclear. Germline lookup yields CDR1 DFQATT and CDR2 SNEGSKA (reference sequence). The V gene lost 7 bases and the J gene lost 1 base, with 9 bases spanning the gap. The CDR3 runs 12 residues. The chain's CDR3 is CSVNTGTDTQYF. CDR3 DNA sequence: TGCAGTGTCAATACGGGCACAGATACGCAGTATTTT.

The V call is TRBV20-1, the J call TRBJ2-7; TRBD1 is a possible D gene (6 bases). CDR3 length: 13 amino acids. The germline CDR1 and CDR2 sequences are DFQATT and SNEGSKA (reference sequence). Trimming cost V 5 bases and J 3 bases, with 14 bases left between them. This CDR3 is CSAEHMDSYEQYF. The CDR3 bases are TGCAGTGCTGAACACATGGACAGCTACGAGCAGTACTTC.

The chain carries TRBV20-1 and TRBJ2-1; no definite D call. Germline V gene lookup returns CDR1 DFQATT and CDR2 SNEGSKA (reference sequence). The CDR3 is made up of 14 amino acids. V was shortened by 0 bases and J by 4 bases, with 10 bases between the two germline ends. CDR3: CSARDEKGYNEQFF. CDR3 in DNA: TGCAGTGCTAGAGATGAAAAGGGATACAATGAGCAGTTCTTC.

The chain has TRBV2 and TRBJ2-7; possibly TRBD1 for D (6 bases). CDR1 is SNHLY, CDR2 FYNNEI, per germline. Trimming took off 7 bases at V and 3 bases at J, with 13 bases between the two ends. The CDR3 contains 13 residues. CDR3 bases: TGTGCCAGCACCGGGGACAAAAACTACGAGCAGTACTTC. This translates into CASTGDKNYEQYF.

The chain joins TRBV7-9 to TRBJ2-1, with D possibly being TRBD1 or TRBD2 (5 bases each). V dropped 11 bases and J dropped 6 bases, with 23 bases sitting between them. Looked up from germline, CDR1 is SEHNR and CDR2 is FQNEAQ (reference sequence). CDR3 length: 15 residues. CDR3 nucleotides: TGTGCCTCCATGACGGGGCCGTTCTCCGTCAATGAGCAGTTCTTC. It codes for CASMTGPFSVNEQFF.

The chain recombines TRBV5-1 with TRBJ2-7; D gene uncertain. V lost 0 bases and J lost 5, with 12 bases in between. CDR3 length: 14 amino acids. Germline assignment: CDR1 SGHRS and CDR2 YFSETQ. The CDR3 loop reads CASSLAGVSHEQYF. CDR3 bases: TGCGCCAGCAGCTTGGCCGGTGTGTCCCACGAGCAGTACTTC. The variable domain in full, completed from reference TRBV5-1 and TRBJ2-7, reads KAGVTQTPRYLIKTRGQQVTLSCSPISGHRSVSWYQQTPGQGLQFLFEYFSETQRNKGNFPGRFSGRQFSNSRSEMNVSTLELGDSALYLCASSLAGVSHEQYFGPGTRLTVT.

This chain uses TRBV29-1 with TRBJ2-3, with 10 nucleotides matching TRBD2. Trimming at V came to 6 bases and at J to 5 bases, leaving 20 bases not matched to a gene. The CDR3 length is 18 residues. CDR1 is SQVTM and CDR2 is ANQGSEA in the germline V gene. In DNA, the CDR3 is TGCAGCGTCGCTCCTAAAATACTAGCGGGGACCTCAAAAGATACGCAGTATTTT. It translates to CSVAPKILAGTSKDTQYF.

V is TRBV7-9 and J is TRBJ2-1, with 12 bases that match TRBD2. Trimming cost V 5 bases and J 8 bases; bases outside gene matches: 7. The CDR3 contains 15 residues. CDR1 is SEHNR, CDR2 FQNEAQ, per germline (reference sequence). The CDR3 sequence is CASSRGTSGYDEQFF. DNA of the CDR3: TGTGCCAGCAGCCGCGGGACTAGCGGGTATGATGAGCAGTTCTTC.

This chain links TRBV18 with TRBJ2-7; D ambiguous. The CDR3 has 12 amino acids. Per the germline V gene, CDR1 is KGHSH and CDR2 is LQKENI. V was pared by 3 bases and J by 3 bases, with 6 bases between. CDR3 in amino acids: CASSPHLYEQYF. DNA for the CDR3: TGTGCCAGCTCACCCCATCTCTACGAGCAGTACTTC.

This chain uses TRBV4-1 with TRBJ2-2; unclear D gene. The V end lost 6 bases, the J end lost 7 bases, and 9 bases lay between the germline ends. Germline CDR1 MGHRA, CDR2 YSYEKL. CDR3 size: 12 residues. CDR3 nucleotides: TGCGCCAGCAGTCGTGCCGTCGGGGAGCTGTTTTTT. Amino acids: CASSRAVGELFF.

The chain joins TRBV20-1 to TRBJ2-5; no firm D call. The V and J ends lost 3 bases and 2 bases respectively, with 7 bases between them. This CDR3 is 12 amino acids long. The germline CDR1 and CDR2 sequences are DFQATT and SNEGSKA (reference sequence). The CDR3 here is CSASDQQETQYF. Written as DNA, the CDR3 is TGCAGTGCTAGCGACCAACAAGAGACCCAGTACTTC.

CDR3 residues: CASSLQQQEAVGYTF. The CDR3 DNA reads as TGTGCCAGCAGCTTACAACAACAGGAAGCCGTTGGCTACACCTTC. This sequence joins TRBV7-2 and TRBJ1-2; D may be TRBD1 (5 bases). Germline assignment: CDR1 SGHTA and CDR2 FQGNSA. Trimming took 2 bases from V and 7 from J, leaving 17 bases between them. The CDR3 length is 15 residues.

The rearrangement joins TRBV3-1 to TRBJ2-7; D remains unclear. V shed 2 bases and J shed 6 bases, with 17 bases lying between them. Per the germline V gene, CDR1 is LGHDT and CDR2 is YNNKEL (reference sequence). This CDR3 has 15 residues. CDR3 sequence (DNA): TGTGCCAGCAGCCAATCCGGCTGGCTCTACGCCGAGCAGTACTTC. Residues: CASSQSGWLYAEQYF.

J is TRBJ2-3 and V is TRBV5-1, with 13 nucleotides matching TRBD2. The CDR3 totals 14 residues. The J segment lost 7 bases and the V segment lost 4 bases, leaving 3 bases of the junction unmatched. Germline CDR1 reads SGHRS; CDR2 reads YFSETQ. CDR3 coding DNA: TGCGCCAGCAGCCCCGGGACTAGCGGGAATACGCAGTATTTT. Protein: CASSPGTSGNTQYF.

The gene calls are TRBV6-5 and TRBJ2-1; D is unresolved. CDR3 length: 15 residues. V lost 0 bases and J 6 bases, leaving 12 bases between the germline ends. CDR1 MNHEY and CDR2 SVGAGI come from the germline V gene. The CDR3 nucleotides read TGTGCCAGCAGTTACTCCCCGGACGGACGCAATGAGCAGTTCTTC. It translates to CASSYSPDGRNEQFF.